This record covers a single T cell receptor (beta chain). Its antigen is undetermined. The data originate from a study of T cell responses to AZD1222 COVID-19 vaccine. Turning to the study itself: Both about-4-week and about-12-week second-dose recipients were combined. Study outcomes and limitations: Unmutated variant regions are reportedly targeted by nearly half of spike-specific TCRs. The donors showed a predominance of white British ancestry and of females, with possible underestimation of clonal diversity.

Measured with immunoSEQ multiplex PCR; TCRdb has only the in-frame clones, and not every one. The table records 130,000 or so clones, about nine tenths of them present only once. V lost 2 bases to trimming and J lost 8 bases; unmatched junction nucleotides: 8. Per the germline V gene, CDR1 is SGHRS and CDR2 is YFSETQ. This CDR3 comprises 15 residues. This TCR was recovered from an adult in good health. The chain uses TRBV5-1 and TRBJ1-4, with 8 bases identical to TRBD1. The material was peripheral blood, obtained on day 0 of AZD1222 vaccination. This CDR3 is CASSLGQGSREKLFF. DNA for the CDR3: TGCGCCAGCAGCTTAGGACAGGGCTCGAGAGAAAAACTGTTTTTT.